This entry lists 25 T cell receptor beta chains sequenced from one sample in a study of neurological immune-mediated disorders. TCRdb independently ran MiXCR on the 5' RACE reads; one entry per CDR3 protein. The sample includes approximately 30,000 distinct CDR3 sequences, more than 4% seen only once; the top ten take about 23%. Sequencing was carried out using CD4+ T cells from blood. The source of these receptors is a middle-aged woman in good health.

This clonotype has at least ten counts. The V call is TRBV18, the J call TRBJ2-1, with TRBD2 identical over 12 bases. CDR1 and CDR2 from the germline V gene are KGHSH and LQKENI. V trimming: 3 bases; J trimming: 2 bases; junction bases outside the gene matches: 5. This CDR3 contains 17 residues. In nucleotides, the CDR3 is TGTGCCAGCTCACCGGGACTAGCGGGTGAAACCTACAATGAGCAGTTCTTC. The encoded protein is CASSPGLAGETYNEQFF.

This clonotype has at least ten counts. Written as DNA, the CDR3 is TGCAGTGCTGACCGGGGTCACGACGAGCAGTACTTC. This encodes CSADRGHDEQYF. The gene calls are TRBV20-1 and TRBJ2-7, with a possible D match to TRBD2 (5 bases). Trimming removed 5 bases at V and 5 bases at J, with 13 bases between. The CDR3 loop spans 12 amino acids. Looked up from germline, CDR1 is DFQATT and CDR2 is SNEGSKA (reference sequence).

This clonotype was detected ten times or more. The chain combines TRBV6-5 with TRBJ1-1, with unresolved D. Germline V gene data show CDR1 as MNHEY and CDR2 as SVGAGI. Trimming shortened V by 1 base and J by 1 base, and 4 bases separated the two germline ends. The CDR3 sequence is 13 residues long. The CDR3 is CASSYFPNTEAFF. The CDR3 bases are TGTGCCAGCAGTTACTTCCCGAACACTGAAGCTTTCTTT.

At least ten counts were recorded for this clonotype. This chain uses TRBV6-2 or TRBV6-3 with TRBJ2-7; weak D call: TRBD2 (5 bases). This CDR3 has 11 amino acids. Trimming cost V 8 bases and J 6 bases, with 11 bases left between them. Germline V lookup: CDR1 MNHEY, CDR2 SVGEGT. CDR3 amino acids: CASGRGSEQYF. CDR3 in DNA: TGTGCCAGCGGACGAGGGTCCGAGCAGTACTTC.

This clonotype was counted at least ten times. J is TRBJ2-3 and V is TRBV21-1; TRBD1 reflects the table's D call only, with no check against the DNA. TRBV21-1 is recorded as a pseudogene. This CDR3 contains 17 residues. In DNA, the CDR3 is TGTGCCAGCAGCACCCCCGGGACAGACCAGAAGCCAGGGTCGCAGTATTTT. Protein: CASSTPGTDQKPGSQYF.

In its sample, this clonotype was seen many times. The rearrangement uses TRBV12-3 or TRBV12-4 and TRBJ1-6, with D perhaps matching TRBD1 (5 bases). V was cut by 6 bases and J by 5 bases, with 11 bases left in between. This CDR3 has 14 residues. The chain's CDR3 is CASSPGGDNSPLHF. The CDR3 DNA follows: TGTGCCAGCAGCCCCGGGGGGGATAATTCACCCCTCCACTTT.

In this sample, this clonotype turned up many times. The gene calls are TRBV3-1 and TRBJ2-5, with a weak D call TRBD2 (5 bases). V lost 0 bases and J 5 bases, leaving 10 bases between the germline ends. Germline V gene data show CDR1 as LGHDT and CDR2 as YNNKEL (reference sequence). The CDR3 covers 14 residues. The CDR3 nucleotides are TGTGCCAGCAGCCAAGAAAAGGGAGTGGAGACCCAGTACTTC. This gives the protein CASSQEKGVETQYF.

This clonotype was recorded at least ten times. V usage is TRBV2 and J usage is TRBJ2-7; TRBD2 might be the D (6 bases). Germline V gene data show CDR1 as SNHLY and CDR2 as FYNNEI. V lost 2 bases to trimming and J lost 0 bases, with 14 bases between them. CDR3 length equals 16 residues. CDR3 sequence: CASSELKGLSSYEQYF. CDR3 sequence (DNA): TGTGCCAGCAGTGAATTAAAGGGACTCAGCTCCTACGAGCAGTACTTC.

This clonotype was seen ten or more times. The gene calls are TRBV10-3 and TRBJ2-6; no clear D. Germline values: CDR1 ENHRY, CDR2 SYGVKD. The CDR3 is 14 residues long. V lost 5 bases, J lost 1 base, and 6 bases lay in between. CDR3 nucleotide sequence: TGTGCCATCAGTTCTGAGTCTGGGGCCAACGTCCTGACTTTC. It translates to CAISSESGANVLTF.

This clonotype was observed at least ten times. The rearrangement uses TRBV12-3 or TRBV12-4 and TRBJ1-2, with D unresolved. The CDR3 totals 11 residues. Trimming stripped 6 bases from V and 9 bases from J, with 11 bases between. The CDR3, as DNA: TGTGCCAGCAGCTTATTCCCACGCTACACCTTC. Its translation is CASSLFPRYTF.

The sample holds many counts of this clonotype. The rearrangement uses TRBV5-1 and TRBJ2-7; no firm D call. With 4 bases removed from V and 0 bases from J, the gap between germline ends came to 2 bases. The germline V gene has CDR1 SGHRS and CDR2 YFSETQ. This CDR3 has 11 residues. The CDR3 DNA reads TGCGCCAGCAGCAACTCCTACGAGCAGTACTTC. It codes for CASSNSYEQYF. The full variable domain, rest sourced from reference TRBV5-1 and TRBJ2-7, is KAGVTQTPRYLIKTRGQQVTLSCSPISGHRSVSWYQQTPGQGLQFLFEYFSETQRNKGNFPGRFSGRQFSNSRSEMNVSTLELGDSALYLCASSNSYEQYFGPGTRLTVT.

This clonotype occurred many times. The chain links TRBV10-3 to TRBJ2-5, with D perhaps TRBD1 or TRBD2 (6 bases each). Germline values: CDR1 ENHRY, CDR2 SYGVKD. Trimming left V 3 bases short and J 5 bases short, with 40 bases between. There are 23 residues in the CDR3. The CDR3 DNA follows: TGTGCCATCAGTGACCCTTCACGACGGCCCCCCCCGGGCGGCAGGGGCGGAGGGGAGACCCAGTACTTC. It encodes CAISDPSRRPPPGGRGGGETQYF.

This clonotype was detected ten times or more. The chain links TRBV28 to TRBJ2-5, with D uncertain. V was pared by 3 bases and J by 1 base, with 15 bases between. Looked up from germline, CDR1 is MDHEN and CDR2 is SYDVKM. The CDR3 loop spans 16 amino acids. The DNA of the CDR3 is TGTGCCAGCAGTTTTTGGCCACTCTCGTCCCAAGAGACCCAGTACTTC. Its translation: CASSFWPLSSQETQYF. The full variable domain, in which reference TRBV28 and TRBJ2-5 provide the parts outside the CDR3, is DVKVTQSSRYLVKRTGEKVFLECVQDMDHENMFWYRQDPGLGLRLIYFSYDVKMKEKGDIPEGYSVSREKKERFSLILESASTNQTSMYLCASSFWPLSSQETQYFGPGTRLLVL.

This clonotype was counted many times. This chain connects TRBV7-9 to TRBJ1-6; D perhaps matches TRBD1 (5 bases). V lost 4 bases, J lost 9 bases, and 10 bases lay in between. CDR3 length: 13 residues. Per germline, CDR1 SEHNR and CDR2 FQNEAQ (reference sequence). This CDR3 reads CASSSRGGSPLHF. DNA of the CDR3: TGTGCCAGCAGCTCCCGTGGGGGTTCACCCCTCCACTTT.

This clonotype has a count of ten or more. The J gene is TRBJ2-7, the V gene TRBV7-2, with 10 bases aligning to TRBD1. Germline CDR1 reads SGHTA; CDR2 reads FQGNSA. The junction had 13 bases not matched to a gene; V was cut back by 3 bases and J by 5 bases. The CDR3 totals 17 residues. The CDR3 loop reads CASSFRTGGGFVDEQYF. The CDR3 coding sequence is TGTGCCAGCAGCTTCCGGACAGGGGGAGGCTTTGTGGACGAGCAGTACTTC.

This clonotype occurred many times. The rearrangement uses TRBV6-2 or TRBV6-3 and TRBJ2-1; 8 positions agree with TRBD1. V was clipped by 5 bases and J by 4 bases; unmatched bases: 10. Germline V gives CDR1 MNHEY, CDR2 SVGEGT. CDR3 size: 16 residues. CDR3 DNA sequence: TGTGCCAGCAGTACCCAGACAGGGGCGGGATACAATGAGCAGTTCTTC. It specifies CASSTQTGAGYNEQFF.

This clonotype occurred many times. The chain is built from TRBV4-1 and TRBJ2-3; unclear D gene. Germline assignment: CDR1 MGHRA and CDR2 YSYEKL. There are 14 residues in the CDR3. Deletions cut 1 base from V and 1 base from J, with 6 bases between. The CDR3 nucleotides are TGCGCCAGCAGCCAAGCAACGGGCACAGATACGCAGTATTTT. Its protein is CASSQATGTDTQYF.

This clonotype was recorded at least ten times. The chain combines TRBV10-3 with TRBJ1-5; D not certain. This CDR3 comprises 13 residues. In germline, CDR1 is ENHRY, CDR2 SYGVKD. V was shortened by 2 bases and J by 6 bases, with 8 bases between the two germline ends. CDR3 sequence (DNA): TGTGCCATCAGTGAGGGTATGGGTCAGCCCCAGCATTTT. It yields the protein CAISEGMGQPQHF.

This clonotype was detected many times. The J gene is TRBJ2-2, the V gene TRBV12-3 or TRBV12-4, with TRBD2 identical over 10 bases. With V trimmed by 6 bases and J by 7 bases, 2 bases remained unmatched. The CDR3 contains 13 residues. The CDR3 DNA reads TGTGCCAGCAGCCTAGCGGGAGTCGGGGAGCTGTTTTTT. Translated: CASSLAGVGELFF.

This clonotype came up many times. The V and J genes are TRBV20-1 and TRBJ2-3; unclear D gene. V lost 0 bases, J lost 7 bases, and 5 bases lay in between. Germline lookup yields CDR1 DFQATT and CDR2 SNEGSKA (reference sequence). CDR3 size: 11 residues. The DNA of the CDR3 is TGCAGTGCTAGAGATCGCTATACGCAGTATTTT. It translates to CSARDRYTQYF.

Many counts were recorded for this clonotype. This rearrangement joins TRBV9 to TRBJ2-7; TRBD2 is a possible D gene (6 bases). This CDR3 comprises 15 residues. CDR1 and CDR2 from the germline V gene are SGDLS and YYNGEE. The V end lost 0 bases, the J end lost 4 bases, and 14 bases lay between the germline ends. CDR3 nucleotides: TGTGCCAGCAGCGTAGGAGGAGGGTTTGGTTACGAGCAGTACTTC. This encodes CASSVGGGFGYEQYF.

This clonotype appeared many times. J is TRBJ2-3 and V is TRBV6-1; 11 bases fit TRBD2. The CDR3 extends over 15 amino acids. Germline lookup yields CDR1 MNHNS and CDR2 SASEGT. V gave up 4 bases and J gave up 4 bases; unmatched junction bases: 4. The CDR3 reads CASSGASGGSDTQYF. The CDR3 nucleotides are TGTGCCAGCAGTGGGGCTAGCGGGGGGTCAGATACGCAGTATTTT.

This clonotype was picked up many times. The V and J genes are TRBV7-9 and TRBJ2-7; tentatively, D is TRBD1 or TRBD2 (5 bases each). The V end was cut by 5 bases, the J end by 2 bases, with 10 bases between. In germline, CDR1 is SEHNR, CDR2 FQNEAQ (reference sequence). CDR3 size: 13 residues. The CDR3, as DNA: TGTGCCAGCAGCCCGAAGGGACCCTACGAGCAGTACTTC. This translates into CASSPKGPYEQYF.

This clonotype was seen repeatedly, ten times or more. CDR3 nucleotide sequence: TGTGCCACCAGCAGAGATCTAGGCGGGCCAGATCAAGAGACCCAGTACTTC. Protein: CATSRDLGGPDQETQYF. The chain is built from TRBV15 and TRBJ2-5, with D maybe TRBD2 (5 bases). There are 17 residues in the CDR3. Germline CDR1 reads LNHNV; CDR2 reads YYDKDF (reference sequence). Deletions cut 0 bases from V and 2 bases from J, with 16 bases between.

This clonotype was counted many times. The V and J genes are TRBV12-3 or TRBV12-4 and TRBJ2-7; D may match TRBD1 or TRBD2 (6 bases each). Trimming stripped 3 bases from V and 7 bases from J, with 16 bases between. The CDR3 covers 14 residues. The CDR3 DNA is TGTGCCAGCAGTTTCGTCGGGGGCTCGCGGGAGCAGTACTTC. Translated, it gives CASSFVGGSREQYF.